One sample yielded the 10 T cell receptor beta chains listed below, sequenced in a study of siplizumab effects on memory and regulatory T cells. Sequencing was performed with immunoSEQ multiplex PCR; in TCRdb, only in-frame clones are kept and a portion is missing. The sample includes tens of thousands of clones, around three quarters of them seen just once. The specimen sequenced was memory CD4+ T cells sorted from blood. Receptor source: a human donor in good health.

CDR3 amino acids: CASSSGQGGKEKLFF. The DNA of the CDR3 is TGTGCCAGCAGTTCGGGACAGGGAGGTAAAGAAAAACTGTTTTTT. This rearrangement joins TRBV28 to TRBJ1-4; 9 nucleotides match TRBD1. The germline gives CDR1 MDHEN, CDR2 SYDVKM. Trimming cost V 4 bases and J 8 bases; bases outside gene matches: 8. This CDR3 comprises 15 residues.

V is TRBV5-6 and J is TRBJ2-1, with 8 bases aligning to TRBD1. This CDR3 has 17 amino acids. With V trimmed by 4 bases and J by 10 bases, 19 bases remained unmatched. From germline, CDR1 is SGHDT and CDR2 YYEEEE. CDR3 amino acids: CASSADPRGRRVQEQFF. The DNA for the CDR3 is TGTGCCAGCAGCGCCGACCCCAGGGGGCGCCGAGTTCAGGAGCAGTTCTTC.

The V gene is TRBV5-6, the J gene TRBJ1-4; D unresolved. Germline V gene lookup returns CDR1 SGHDT and CDR2 YYEEEE. Between the trimmed V and J ends, which lost 0 bases and 9 bases, there was a span of 6 bases. This CDR3 region has 12 residues. In DNA, the CDR3 is TGTGCCAGCAGCTTGGGAGGGAAAAAACTGTTTTTT. This sequence encodes CASSLGGKKLFF. The complete variable domain, with remaining parts taken from reference TRBV5-6 and TRBJ1-4, reads DAGVTQSPTHLIKTRGQQVTLRCSPKSGHDTVSWYQQALGQGPQFIFQYYEEEERQRGNFPDRFSGHQFPNYSSELNVNALLLGDSALYLCASSLGGKKLFFGSGTQLSVL.

The CDR3 nucleotides are TGTGCCAGCAGTGAAACCTCATTCGGGGACAATCAGCCCCAGCATTTT. Encoded protein: CASSETSFGDNQPQHF. The chain recombines TRBV6-1 with TRBJ1-5; D is undetermined. The CDR3 runs to 16 residues. Trimming stripped 2 bases from V and 3 bases from J, with 14 bases between. The germline V gene has CDR1 MNHNS and CDR2 SASEGT.

The chain links TRBV4-2 to TRBJ2-1; possibly TRBD2 for D (5 bases). Germline V gene sequence: CDR1 LGHNA, CDR2 YNFKEQ. This CDR3 has 16 amino acids. V shed 0 bases and J shed 0 bases, with 9 bases lying between them. In nucleotides, the CDR3 is TGTGCCAGCAGCCAAGATCTGGGGAGCTCCTACAATGAGCAGTTCTTC. Its translation is CASSQDLGSSYNEQFF.

This chain joins TRBV7-8 and TRBJ2-1, with D perhaps matching TRBD2 (5 bases). In germline, CDR1 is SGHVS, CDR2 FQNEAQ. CDR3 size: 17 residues. Trimming took 5 bases from V and 2 from J, leaving 19 bases between them. CDR3 coding DNA: TGTGCCAGCAGCCTGGGCGAGAGCGGAGTGGCCTACAATGAGCAGTTCTTC. As protein: CASSLGESGVAYNEQFF.

In this sample, this clone turned up a few times. The V gene is TRBV28, the J gene TRBJ1-4; 9 positions agree with TRBD1. With 4 bases clipped from V and 4 bases from J, the junction kept 7 bases outside the gene matches. Germline values: CDR1 MDHEN, CDR2 SYDVKM. The CDR3 spans 16 residues. The CDR3: CASSSWGGQGNEKLFF. As DNA, the CDR3 is TGTGCCAGCAGTTCTTGGGGGGGACAGGGTAATGAAAAACTGTTTTTT. Variable domain in full (rest from reference TRBV28 and TRBJ1-4): DVKVTQSSRYLVKRTGEKVFLECVQDMDHENMFWYRQDPGLGLRLIYFSYDVKMKEKGDIPEGYSVSREKKERFSLILESASTNQTSMYLCASSSWGGQGNEKLFFGSGTQLSVL.

This chain connects TRBV7-9 to TRBJ2-1; D is possibly TRBD1 (5 bases). This CDR3 region has 13 residues. The germline V gene has CDR1 SEHNR and CDR2 FQNEAQ (reference sequence). Trimming shortened V by 7 bases and J by 4 bases, and 11 bases separated the two germline ends. In nucleotides, the CDR3 is TGTGCCAGCAACTCCGACAGATACAATGAGCAGTTCTTC. Translated: CASNSDRYNEQFF. Variable domain in full (rest from reference TRBV7-9 and TRBJ2-1): DTGVSQNPRHKITKRGQNVTFRCDPISEHNRLYWYRQTLGQGPEFLTYFQNEAQLEKSRLLSDRFSAERPKGSFSTLEIQRTEQGDSAMYLCASNSDRYNEQFFGPGTRLTVL.

The V gene is TRBV5-1, the J gene TRBJ2-3; no clear D gene. This CDR3 has 14 amino acids. Germline lookup yields CDR1 SGHRS and CDR2 YFSETQ. The V end was cut by 3 bases, the J end by 6 bases, with 14 bases between. The CDR3 loop reads CASSSRDGTDTQYF. The DNA of the CDR3 is TGCGCCAGCAGCTCCCGAGACGGAACGGATACGCAGTATTTT.

This chain connects TRBV5-1 to TRBJ2-3; 13 bases line up with TRBD2. Germline V lookup: CDR1 SGHRS, CDR2 YFSETQ. The CDR3 consists of 18 residues. Unmatched junction bases numbered 6, after V lost 2 bases and J lost 0 bases. This chain's CDR3 is CASSLQPGLAGSTDTQYF. Here the CDR3 DNA reads TGCGCCAGCAGCTTACAACCGGGACTAGCGGGGAGCACAGATACGCAGTATTTT.